The 32 T cell receptor beta chains in this list originate from one sample, sequenced in a study of blood T cell repertoires in COVID-19. The protocol was immunoSEQ multiplex PCR, while the TCRdb copy is restricted to in-frame clones and leaves out a portion. The sample yields about 480,000 clones, approximately 88% seen once. Material: PBMCs or T cells enriched from blood (not recorded which). These receptors originate from a woman aged 40 to 50 who had recovered from COVID-19.

The V and J genes are TRBV6-5 and TRBJ1-1; perhaps TRBD1 as D (6 bases). CDR3 length equals 13 residues. CDR1 MNHEY and CDR2 SVGAGI come from the germline V gene. The V gene lost 7 bases and the J gene lost 7 bases, with 16 bases spanning the gap. In nucleotides, the CDR3 is TGTGCCAGCACCAAGAGGGGGAACCTTGAAGCTTTCTTT. It encodes CASTKRGNLEAFF.

V usage is TRBV19 and J usage is TRBJ1-6; the match to TRBD1 covers 8 bases. The germline CDR1 and CDR2 sequences are LNHDA and SQIVND (reference sequence). V lost 10 bases, J lost 8 bases, and 13 bases stayed unmatched. The CDR3 runs 15 residues. CDR3 coding DNA: TGTGCCACTCGAAACGCACAGGGGGATCATTCACCCCTCCACTTT. This sequence encodes CATRNAQGDHSPLHF.

The chain uses TRBV27 and TRBJ2-7; no definite D call. The CDR3 is 12 residues long. Germline V lookup: CDR1 MNHEY, CDR2 SMNVEV (reference sequence). With 4 bases removed from V and 3 bases from J, the gap between germline ends came to 7 bases. The CDR3 DNA reads as TGTGCCAGCAGTTCCGGTGGCTACGAGCAGTACTTC. Encoded protein: CASSSGGYEQYF.

CDR3 protein: CATSDYSPDTQYF. DNA for the CDR3: TGTGCCACCAGTGATTACTCCCCAGATACGCAGTATTTT. J is TRBJ2-3 and V is TRBV24-1; D is ambiguous. CDR1 and CDR2 from the germline V gene are KGHDR and SFDVKD. There are 13 residues in the CDR3. The germline V and J ends were trimmed by 2 bases and 4 bases, with 6 bases remaining between them.

The gene calls are TRBV6-5 and TRBJ1-2; D remains unclear. With 5 bases removed from V and 2 bases from J, the gap between germline ends came to 12 bases. Germline-derived CDR1 and CDR2 are MNHEY and SVGAGI. The CDR3 extends over 14 amino acids. The DNA of the CDR3 is TGTGCCAGCAGTCCTCTGATTGGCAACTATGGCTACACCTTC. It translates to CASSPLIGNYGYTF.

V is TRBV6-6 and J is TRBJ1-1, with 7 positions matching TRBD1. J lost 8 bases, V lost 2 bases, and 5 bases had no gene match. The CDR3 runs 13 residues. Germline values: CDR1 MNHNY, CDR2 SVGAGI (reference sequence). CDR3 residues: CASSYGQGGEAFF. CDR3 in DNA: TGTGCCAGCAGTTACGGCCAGGGGGGCGAAGCTTTCTTT.

This sequence joins TRBV10-2 and TRBJ2-1, with TRBD2 matching 10 bases. From germline, CDR1 is WSHSY and CDR2 SAAADI. V was clipped by 6 bases and J by 8 bases; unmatched bases: 37. The CDR3 loop spans 24 amino acids. CDR3 sequence: CASSDEEYLLNSLLAGSEGDEQFF. Written as DNA, the CDR3 is TGCGCCAGCAGCGACGAGGAGTACCTTCTTAATTCCCTACTAGCGGGATCGGAAGGAGATGAGCAGTTCTTC.

V usage is TRBV27 and J usage is TRBJ1-6; D unresolved. V lost 5 bases and J 4 bases, leaving 15 bases between the germline ends. From germline, CDR1 is MNHEY and CDR2 SMNVEV (reference sequence). The CDR3 loop spans 16 amino acids. The CDR3 DNA reads TGTGCCAGCAGTAGAGACCGGACGGGATATAATTCACCCCTCCACTTT. Protein sequence: CASSRDRTGYNSPLHF.

V gene TRBV11-3 combines with J gene TRBJ2-2; TRBD2 aligns across 10 bases. CDR1 is SGHNT, CDR2 YENEEA, per germline. The J segment lost 6 bases and the V segment lost 5 bases, leaving 9 bases of the junction unmatched. The CDR3 has 16 amino acids. Here the CDR3 reads CASSQEREGRAGELFF. In DNA form, the CDR3 reads TGTGCCAGCAGCCAGGAGCGGGAGGGCCGGGCCGGGGAGCTGTTTTTT.

In nucleotides, the CDR3 is TGTGCCAGCAGTCCGGGACAGGGCATTTATTCAGCTTTCTTT. It codes for CASSPGQGIYSAFF. The genes are TRBV27 and TRBJ1-1, with TRBD1 identical over 9 bases. With V trimmed by 5 bases and J by 10 bases, 11 bases remained unmatched. The germline V gene encodes CDR1 MNHEY and CDR2 SMNVEV (reference sequence). This CDR3 is 14 amino acids long.

The CDR3 here is CAISSNQGQSNEKLFF. For the CDR3, the DNA is TGTGCCATCAGCTCTAACCAGGGACAGTCTAATGAAAAACTGTTTTTT. The V and J genes are TRBV10-3 and TRBJ1-4, with 7 bases fitting TRBD1. CDR1 is ENHRY and CDR2 is SYGVKD in the germline V gene. The CDR3 spans 16 residues. The V and J ends lost 6 bases and 3 bases, in that order; junction bases with no gene match: 10.

The chain uses TRBV6-5 and TRBJ2-7; weak D call: TRBD2 (5 bases). Germline-derived CDR1 and CDR2 are MNHEY and SVGAGI. Trimming left V 11 bases short and J 2 bases short, with 13 bases between. The CDR3 contains 12 residues. DNA for the CDR3: TGTGCCGGCGCAAGAGGGCCCTACGAGCAGTACTTC. Translated, it gives CAGARGPYEQYF.

In its sample, this clone was seen once. The chain employs TRBV3-1 (or the pseudogene TRBV3-2) and TRBJ2-1, with a possible D match to TRBD2 (6 bases). The CDR3 runs to 18 residues. In germline, CDR1 is LGHDT, CDR2 YNNKEL (reference sequence). V was cut by 0 bases and J by 7 bases, with 22 bases left in between. The CDR3 region is CASSQEEVAHLEGNEQFF. For the CDR3, the DNA is TGTGCCAGCAGCCAAGAAGAGGTAGCTCATTTGGAGGGGAATGAGCAGTTCTTC.

This clone has just one count. CDR3 DNA: TGTGCCAGCACCCCTGGACAGGGGAACACTGAAGCTTTCTTT. This encodes CASTPGQGNTEAFF. The V gene is TRBV7-2, the J gene TRBJ1-1, with 8 nucleotides matching TRBD1. The germline V gene has CDR1 SGHTA and CDR2 FQGNSA. The CDR3 has 14 residues. J lost 1 base, V lost 7 bases, and 5 bases had no gene match.

This clone was recorded only once. The chain employs TRBV6-5 and TRBJ1-2; 8 positions match TRBD1. The germline gives CDR1 MNHEY, CDR2 SVGAGI. V shed 6 bases and J 5 bases; nucleotides not matched to a gene: 8. CDR3 size: 14 residues. CDR3 loop: CASSYRDRLYGYTF. CDR3 bases: TGTGCCAGCAGCTACCGGGACAGGTTATATGGCTACACCTTC.

The V and J genes are TRBV13 and TRBJ2-7; TRBD2 aligns across 8 bases. Germline V gives CDR1 PRHDT, CDR2 FYEKMQ (reference sequence). The CDR3 length is 16 residues. Trimming at V came to 1 base and at J to 3 bases, leaving 8 bases not matched to a gene. CDR3 DNA sequence: TGTGCCAGCAGCTTAGTATACGGGAGGGAGATCTACGAGCAGTACTTC. Encoded protein: CASSLVYGREIYEQYF.

This rearrangement joins TRBV28 to TRBJ1-4, with 8 bases fitting TRBD1. V lost 7 bases, J lost 7 bases, and 17 bases stayed unmatched. Looked up from germline, CDR1 is MDHEN and CDR2 is SYDVKM. The CDR3 totals 17 residues. The CDR3 DNA sequence: TGTGCCAGCAACGCACTCCGGAGACAGGGGCTGGGTGAAAAACTGTTTTTT. This translates into CASNALRRQGLGEKLFF.

V is TRBV29-1 and J is TRBJ2-5, with 8 positions matching TRBD2. With 4 bases clipped from V and 4 bases from J, the junction kept 5 bases outside the gene matches. CDR1 is SQVTM and CDR2 is ANQGSEA in the germline V gene. The CDR3 loop spans 13 amino acids. Here the CDR3 DNA reads TGCAGCGTTGCACTAGCGGAGGGAGAGACCCAGTACTTC. It encodes CSVALAEGETQYF. The full variable domain, rest sourced from reference TRBV29-1 and TRBJ2-5, is SAVISQKPSRDICQRGTSLTIQCQVDSQVTMMFWYRQQPGQSLTLIATANQGSEATYESGFVIDKFPISRPNLTFSTLTVSNMSPEDSSIYLCSVALAEGETQYFGPGTRLLVL.

This rearrangement joins TRBV5-6 to TRBJ2-3, with 7 nucleotides matching TRBD2. Germline V CDR1 and CDR2: SGHDT, YYEEEE. The CDR3 covers 15 residues. After removal of 5 bases from V and 4 bases from J, the junction contained 10 bases not matched to a gene. The CDR3 loop is CASRNEAGRPDTQYF. The CDR3 bases are TGTGCCAGCAGGAATGAAGCGGGACGACCAGATACGCAGTATTTT.

This chain connects TRBV9 to TRBJ2-1, with D hard to call. Germline CDR1 reads SGDLS; CDR2 reads YYNGEE. V was trimmed by 0 bases and J by 2 bases, leaving 6 bases between them. The length of the CDR3 is 14 residues. The CDR3 here is CASSVGPPYNEQFF. CDR3 bases: TGTGCCAGCAGCGTAGGGCCCCCCTACAATGAGCAGTTCTTC. Full variable domain (rest looked up from reference TRBV9 and TRBJ2-1): DSGVTQTPKHLITATGQRVTLRCSPRSGDLSVYWYQQSLDQGLQFLIQYYNGEERAKGNILERFSAQQFPDLHSELNLSSLELGDSALYFCASSVGPPYNEQFFGPGTRLTVL.

J is TRBJ1-1 and V is TRBV5-6, with D hard to call. This CDR3 is built from 12 residues. V gave up 0 bases and J gave up 7 bases, with 7 bases separating them. The germline V gene has CDR1 SGHDT and CDR2 YYEEEE. The CDR3, as DNA: TGTGCCAGCAGCTTGGTGGGCAATGAAGCTTTCTTT. Its protein is CASSLVGNEAFF.

The rearrangement links TRBV6-5 to TRBJ1-3; tentatively, D is TRBD1 (5 bases). V was pared by 4 bases and J by 4 bases, with 8 bases between. This CDR3 is built from 13 residues. Germline-derived CDR1 and CDR2 are MNHEY and SVGAGI. The chain's CDR3 is CASSSGWGNTIYF. CDR3 in DNA: TGTGCCAGCAGTTCAGGGTGGGGAAACACCATATATTTT.

As for this clone: This specimen includes other DNA sequences encoding the same CDR3. The CDR3 spells CATSAGTGSYEQYF. DNA of the CDR3: TGTGCCACCAGCGCCGGGACAGGGTCCTACGAGCAGTACTTC. The chain is built from TRBV24-1 and TRBJ2-7, with 9 bases identical to TRBD1. Germline V gives CDR1 KGHDR, CDR2 SFDVKD. This CDR3 is 14 amino acids long. With 7 bases clipped from V and 1 base from J, the junction kept 4 bases outside the gene matches.

The chain combines TRBV9 with TRBJ2-7; the match to TRBD2 covers 14 bases. CDR1 and CDR2 from the germline V gene are SGDLS and YYNGEE. This CDR3 contains 15 residues. J lost 1 base, V lost 3 bases, and 0 bases had no gene match. CDR3 protein: CASSGTSGRSYEQYF. The DNA of the CDR3 is TGTGCCAGCAGCGGGACTAGCGGGAGGTCCTACGAGCAGTACTTC. Based on the CDR3 plus reference TRBV9 and TRBJ2-7, the full variable domain is DSGVTQTPKHLITATGQRVTLRCSPRSGDLSVYWYQQSLDQGLQFLIQYYNGEERAKGNILERFSAQQFPDLHSELNLSSLELGDSALYFCASSGTSGRSYEQYFGPGTRLTVT.

With regard to this clone: Other DNA sequences in the sample encode the same CDR3. DNA for the CDR3: TGTGCCAGCAGCCAAGGCAGGGGAAACTATGGCTACACCTTC. This gives the protein CASSQGRGNYGYTF. The V gene is TRBV3-1 (or the pseudogene TRBV3-2), the J gene TRBJ1-2; D is possibly TRBD1 (6 bases). Trimming pared 1 base from V and 2 bases from J, leaving 8 bases between. Germline CDR1 reads LGHDT; CDR2 reads YNNKEL (reference sequence). The CDR3 has 14 residues.

The rearrangement joins TRBV9 to TRBJ2-2, with D possibly being TRBD1 (6 bases). Trimming removed 2 bases from V and 7 bases from J, with 9 bases in between. The CDR3 covers 13 residues. Germline-derived CDR1 and CDR2 are SGDLS and YYNGEE. CDR3 loop: CASSVGDIGELFF. The CDR3 DNA follows: TGTGCCAGCAGCGTCGGGGACATCGGGGAGCTGTTTTTT.

V and J are TRBV7-2 and TRBJ2-7, with 7 bases that match TRBD2. The length of the CDR3 is 15 residues. Looked up from germline, CDR1 is SGHTA and CDR2 is FQGNSA. The ends lost 6 bases at V and 3 bases at J; junction bases unmatched: 11. CDR3 bases: TGTGCCAGCAGTACCTTTGCGGGAGTAAACTACGAGCAGTACTTC. Residues: CASSTFAGVNYEQYF.

This clone occurred a few times. J is TRBJ1-2 and V is TRBV14; weak D call: TRBD1 (6 bases). CDR1 is SGHDN and CDR2 is FVKESK in the germline V gene. The CDR3 loop spans 15 amino acids. The ends were cut back, 1 base at V and 6 bases at J, with 15 bases in the middle. The CDR3 DNA sequence: TGTGCCAGCAGCCAAGTCCCAGGACAGTCCCATGGCTACACCTTC. Protein: CASSQVPGQSHGYTF. The complete variable domain, with remaining parts taken from reference TRBV14 and TRBJ1-2, reads EAGVTQFPSHSVIEKGQTVTLRCDPISGHDNLYWYRRVMGKEIKFLLHFVKESKQDESGMPNNRFLAERTGGTYSTLKVQPAELEDSGVYFCASSQVPGQSHGYTFGSGTRLTVV.

This clone was recorded a few times. The chain carries TRBV5-1 and TRBJ2-4; a possible D gene is TRBD2 (6 bases). CDR3 length: 15 residues. V shed 1 base and J shed 3 bases, with 11 bases lying between them. Germline V lookup: CDR1 SGHRS, CDR2 YFSETQ. CDR3: CASSLFPSDKNIQYF. The CDR3, as DNA: TGCGCCAGCAGCTTGTTTCCTAGCGACAAAAACATTCAGTACTTC.

The chain couples TRBV5-1 to TRBJ2-7; 10 positions agree with TRBD1. CDR1 SGHRS and CDR2 YFSETQ come from the germline V gene. V shed 4 bases and J 0 bases; nucleotides not matched to a gene: 4. The CDR3 runs to 15 residues. CDR3 nucleotides: TGCGCCAGCAGCCGAGGGACAGGGGACTCCTACGAGCAGTACTTC. Translating it yields CASSRGTGDSYEQYF.

The genes are TRBV4-1 and TRBJ1-1; a weak D match, TRBD1 (5 bases). The CDR3 covers 12 residues. Germline CDR1 is MGHRA and CDR2 is YSYEKL. The V and J ends lost 4 bases and 6 bases respectively, with 9 bases between them. CDR3 sequence (DNA): TGCGCCAGCAGCCCGCAGGGCGCTGAAGCTTTCTTT. Protein product: CASSPQGAEAFF.

A single count supports this clone. The chain recombines TRBV27 with TRBJ1-2, with TRBD1 matching 9 bases. V dropped 5 bases and J dropped 5; count of bases not matched to a gene: 6. The CDR3 runs 14 residues. The germline gives CDR1 MNHEY, CDR2 SMNVEV (reference sequence). The CDR3 here is CASSESGTGYGYTF. The DNA for the CDR3 is TGTGCCAGCAGTGAATCCGGGACAGGGTATGGCTACACCTTC.